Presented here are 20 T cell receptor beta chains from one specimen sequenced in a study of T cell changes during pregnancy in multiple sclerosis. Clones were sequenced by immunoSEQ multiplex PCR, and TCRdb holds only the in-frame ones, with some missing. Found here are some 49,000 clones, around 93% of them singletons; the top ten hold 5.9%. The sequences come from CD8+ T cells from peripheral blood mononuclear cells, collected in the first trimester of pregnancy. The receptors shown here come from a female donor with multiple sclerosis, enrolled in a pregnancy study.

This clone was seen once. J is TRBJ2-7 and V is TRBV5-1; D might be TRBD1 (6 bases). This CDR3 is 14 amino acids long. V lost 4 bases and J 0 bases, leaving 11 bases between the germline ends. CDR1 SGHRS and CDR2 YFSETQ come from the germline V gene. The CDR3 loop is CASSRDISSYEQYF. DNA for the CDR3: TGCGCCAGCAGCCGGGACATTTCCTCCTACGAGCAGTACTTC.

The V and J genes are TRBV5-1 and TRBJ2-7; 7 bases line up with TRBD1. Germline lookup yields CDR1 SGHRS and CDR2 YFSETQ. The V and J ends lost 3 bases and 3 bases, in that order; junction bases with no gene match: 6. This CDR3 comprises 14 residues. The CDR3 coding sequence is TGCGCCAGCAGCTCTTCGGACAGGCACTACGAGCAGTACTTC. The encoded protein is CASSSSDRHYEQYF.

CDR3 nucleotide sequence: TGTGCCAGCAGCACACTAGCGGGAGGGCCCGATGAGCAGTTCTTC. It encodes CASSTLAGGPDEQFF. V is TRBV5-6 and J is TRBJ2-1, with 13 nucleotides matching TRBD2. The CDR3 sequence is 15 residues long. Germline CDR1 SGHDT, CDR2 YYEEEE. After removal of 4 bases from V and 8 bases from J, the junction contained 6 bases not matched to a gene.

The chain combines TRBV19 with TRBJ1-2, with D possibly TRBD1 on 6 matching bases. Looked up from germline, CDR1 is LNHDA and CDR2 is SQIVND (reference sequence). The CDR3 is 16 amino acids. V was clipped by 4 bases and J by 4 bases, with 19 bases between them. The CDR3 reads CASSTPTGKMTYGYTF. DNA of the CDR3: TGTGCCAGTAGTACTCCAACAGGGAAAATGACCTATGGCTACACCTTC.

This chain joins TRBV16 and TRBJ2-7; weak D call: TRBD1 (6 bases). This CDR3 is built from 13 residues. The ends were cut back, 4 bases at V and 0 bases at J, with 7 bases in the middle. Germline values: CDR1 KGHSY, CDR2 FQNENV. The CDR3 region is CASSRDNSYEQYF. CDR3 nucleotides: TGTGCCAGCAGCCGGGACAACTCCTACGAGCAGTACTTC. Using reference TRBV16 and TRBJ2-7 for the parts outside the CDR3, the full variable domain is GEEVAQTPKHLVRGEGQKAKLYCAPIKGHSYVFWYQQVLKNEFKFLISFQNENVFDETGMPKERFSAKCLPNSPCSLEIQATKLEDSAVYFCASSRDNSYEQYFGPGTRLTVT.

The CDR3 nucleotides read TGTGCCAGCACAGGCGATAGCACAGATACGCAGTATTTT. Protein product: CASTGDSTDTQYF. The chain links TRBV2 to TRBJ2-3; no reliable D call. Germline V CDR1 and CDR2: SNHLY, FYNNEI. The CDR3 has 13 residues. Trimming removed 7 bases from V and 0 bases from J, with 8 bases in between.

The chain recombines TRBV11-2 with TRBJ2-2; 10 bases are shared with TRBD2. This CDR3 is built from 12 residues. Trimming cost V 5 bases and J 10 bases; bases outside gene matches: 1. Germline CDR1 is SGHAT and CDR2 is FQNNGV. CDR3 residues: CASSGLAEELFF. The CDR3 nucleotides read TGTGCCAGCAGCGGACTAGCGGAGGAGCTGTTTTTT.

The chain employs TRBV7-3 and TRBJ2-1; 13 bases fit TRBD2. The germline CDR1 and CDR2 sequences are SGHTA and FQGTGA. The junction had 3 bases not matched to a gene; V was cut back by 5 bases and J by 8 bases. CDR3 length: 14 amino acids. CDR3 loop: CASSPLAGGDEQFF. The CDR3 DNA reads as TGTGCCAGCAGCCCACTAGCGGGAGGGGATGAGCAGTTCTTC.

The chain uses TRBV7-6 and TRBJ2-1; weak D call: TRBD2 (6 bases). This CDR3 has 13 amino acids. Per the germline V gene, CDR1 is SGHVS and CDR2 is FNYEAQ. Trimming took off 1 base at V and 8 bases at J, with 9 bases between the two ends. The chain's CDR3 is CASSLVRGDEQFF. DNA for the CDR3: TGTGCCAGCAGCTTAGTGCGCGGGGATGAGCAGTTCTTC.

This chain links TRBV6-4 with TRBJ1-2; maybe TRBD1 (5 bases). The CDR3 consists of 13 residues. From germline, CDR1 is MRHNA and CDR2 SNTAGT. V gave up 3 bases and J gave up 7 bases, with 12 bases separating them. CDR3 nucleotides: TGTGCCAGCAGTGAGGGGCAGTACGGTGGCTACACCTTC. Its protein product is CASSEGQYGGYTF.

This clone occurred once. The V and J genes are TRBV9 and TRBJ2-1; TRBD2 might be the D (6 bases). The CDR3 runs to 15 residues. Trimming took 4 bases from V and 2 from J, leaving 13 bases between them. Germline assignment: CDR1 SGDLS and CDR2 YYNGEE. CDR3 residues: CASSRGTAAYNEQFF. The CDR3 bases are TGTGCCAGCAGCAGAGGGACTGCCGCCTACAATGAGCAGTTCTTC.

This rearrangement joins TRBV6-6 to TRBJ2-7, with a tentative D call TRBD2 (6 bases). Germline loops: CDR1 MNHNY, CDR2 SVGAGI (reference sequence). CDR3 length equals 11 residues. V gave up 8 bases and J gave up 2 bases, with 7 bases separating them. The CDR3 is CASSGAYEQYF. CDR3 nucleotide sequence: TGTGCCAGCTCGGGGGCCTACGAGCAGTACTTC.

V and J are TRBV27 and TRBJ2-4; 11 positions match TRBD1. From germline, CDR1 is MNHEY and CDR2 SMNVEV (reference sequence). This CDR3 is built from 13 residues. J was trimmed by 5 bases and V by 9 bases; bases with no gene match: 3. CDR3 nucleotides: TGTGCCAGTGGACAGGGGGCCCAAAACATTCAGTACTTC. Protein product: CASGQGAQNIQYF.

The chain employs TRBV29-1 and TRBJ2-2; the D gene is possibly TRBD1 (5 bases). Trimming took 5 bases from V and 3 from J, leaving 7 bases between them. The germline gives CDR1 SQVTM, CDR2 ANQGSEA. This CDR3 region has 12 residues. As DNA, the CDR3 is TGCAGCGTTCCGACAGACACCGGGGAGCTGTTTTTT. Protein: CSVPTDTGELFF.

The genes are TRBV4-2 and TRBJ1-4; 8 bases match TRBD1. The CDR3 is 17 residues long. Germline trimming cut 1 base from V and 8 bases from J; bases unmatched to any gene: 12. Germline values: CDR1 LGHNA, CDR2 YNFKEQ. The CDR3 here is CASSQVPGTGFGEKLFF. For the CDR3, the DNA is TGTGCCAGCAGCCAAGTGCCCGGGACAGGATTCGGAGAAAAACTGTTTTTT.

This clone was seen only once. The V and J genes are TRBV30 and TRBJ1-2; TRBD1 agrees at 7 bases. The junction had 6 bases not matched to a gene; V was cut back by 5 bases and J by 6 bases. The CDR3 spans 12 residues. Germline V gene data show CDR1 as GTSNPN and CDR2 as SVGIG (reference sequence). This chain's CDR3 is CAWDRVSDGYTF. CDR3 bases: TGTGCCTGGGACAGGGTATCGGATGGCTACACCTTC.

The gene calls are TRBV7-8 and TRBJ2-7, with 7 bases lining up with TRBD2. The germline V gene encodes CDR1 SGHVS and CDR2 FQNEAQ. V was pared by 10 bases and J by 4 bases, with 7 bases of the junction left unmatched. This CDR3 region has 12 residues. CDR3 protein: CAITSGGYEQYF. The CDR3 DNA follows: TGTGCCATCACTTCGGGGGGTTACGAGCAGTACTTC.

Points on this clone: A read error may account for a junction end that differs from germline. CDR3 residues: CAGSYSLSGRNEQYF. The CDR3 region has the DNA TGTGCCGGCAGTTATTCCCTTAGCGGGAGAAACGAGCAGTACTTC. The chain has TRBV6-5 and TRBJ2-7; TRBD2 aligns across 9 bases. The CDR3 extends over 15 amino acids. The germline V gene has CDR1 MNHEY and CDR2 SVGAGI.

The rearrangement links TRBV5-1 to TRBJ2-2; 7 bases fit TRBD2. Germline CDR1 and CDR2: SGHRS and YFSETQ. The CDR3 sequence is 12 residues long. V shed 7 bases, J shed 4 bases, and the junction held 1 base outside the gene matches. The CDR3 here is CASASGTGELFF. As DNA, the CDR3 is TGCGCCAGCGCTAGCGGCACCGGGGAGCTGTTTTTT.

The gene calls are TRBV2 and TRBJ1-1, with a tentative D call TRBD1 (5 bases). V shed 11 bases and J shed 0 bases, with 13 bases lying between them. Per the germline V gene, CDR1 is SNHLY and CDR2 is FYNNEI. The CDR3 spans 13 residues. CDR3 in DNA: TGTGCCGGTCAGGACACAATGAACACTGAAGCTTTCTTT. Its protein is CAGQDTMNTEAFF. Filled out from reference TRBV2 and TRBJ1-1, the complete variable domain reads EPEVTQTPSHQVTQMGQEVILRCVPISNHLYFYWYRQILGQKVEFLVSFYNNEISEKSEIFDDQFSVERPDGSNFTLKIRSTKLEDSAMYFCAGQDTMNTEAFFGQGTRLTVV.